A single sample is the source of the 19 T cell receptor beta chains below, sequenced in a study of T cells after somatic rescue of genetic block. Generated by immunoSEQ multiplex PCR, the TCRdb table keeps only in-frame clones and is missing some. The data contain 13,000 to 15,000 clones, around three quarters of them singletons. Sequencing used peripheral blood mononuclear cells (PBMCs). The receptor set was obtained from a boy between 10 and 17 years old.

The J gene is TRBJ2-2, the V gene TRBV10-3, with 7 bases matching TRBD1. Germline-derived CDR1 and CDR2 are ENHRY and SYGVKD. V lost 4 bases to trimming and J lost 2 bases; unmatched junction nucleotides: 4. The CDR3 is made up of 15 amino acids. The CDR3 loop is CAISGQGFNTGELFF. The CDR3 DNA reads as TGTGCCATCAGTGGACAGGGCTTTAACACCGGGGAGCTGTTTTTT.

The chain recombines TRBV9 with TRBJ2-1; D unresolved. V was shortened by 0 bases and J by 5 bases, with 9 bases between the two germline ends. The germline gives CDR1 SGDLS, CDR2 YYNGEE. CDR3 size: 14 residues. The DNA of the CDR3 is TGTGCCAGCAGCGTAGGTTCCTATAACAATGAGCAGTTCTTC. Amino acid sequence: CASSVGSYNNEQFF.

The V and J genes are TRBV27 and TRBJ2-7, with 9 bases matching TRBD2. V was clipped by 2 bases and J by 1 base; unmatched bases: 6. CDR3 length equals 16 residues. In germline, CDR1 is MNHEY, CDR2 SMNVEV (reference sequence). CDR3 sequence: CASSLAPAGGSYEQYF. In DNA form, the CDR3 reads TGTGCCAGCAGTTTAGCCCCAGCGGGAGGATCCTACGAGCAGTACTTC.

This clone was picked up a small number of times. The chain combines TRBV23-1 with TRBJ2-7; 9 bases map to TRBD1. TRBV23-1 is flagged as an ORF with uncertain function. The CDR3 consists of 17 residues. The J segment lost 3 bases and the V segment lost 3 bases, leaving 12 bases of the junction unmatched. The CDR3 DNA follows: TGCGCCAGCAGTCATTACCCCGGGACAGGGCGAAACTACGAGCAGTACTTC. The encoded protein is CASSHYPGTGRNYEQYF.

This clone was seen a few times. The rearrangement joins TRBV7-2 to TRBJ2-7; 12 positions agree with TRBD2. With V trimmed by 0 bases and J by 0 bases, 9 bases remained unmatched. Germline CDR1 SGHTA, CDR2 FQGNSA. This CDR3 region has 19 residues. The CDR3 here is CASSLASLASGGDSYEQYF. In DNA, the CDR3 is TGTGCCAGCAGCTTAGCCTCCTTAGCTAGCGGGGGGGACTCCTACGAGCAGTACTTC.

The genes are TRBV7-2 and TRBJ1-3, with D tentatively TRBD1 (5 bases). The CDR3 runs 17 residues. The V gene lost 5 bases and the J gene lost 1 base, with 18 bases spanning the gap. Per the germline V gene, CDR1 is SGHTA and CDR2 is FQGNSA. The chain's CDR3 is CASSPRQSRRSGNTIYF. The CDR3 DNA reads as TGTGCCAGCAGCCCTCGACAGAGTAGAAGATCTGGAAACACCATATATTTT.

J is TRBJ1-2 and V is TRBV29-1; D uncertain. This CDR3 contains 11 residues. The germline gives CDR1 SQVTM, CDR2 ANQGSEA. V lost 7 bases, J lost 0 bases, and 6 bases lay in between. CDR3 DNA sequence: TGCAGCGCTGCTTCTAACTATGGCTACACCTTC. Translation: CSAASNYGYTF.

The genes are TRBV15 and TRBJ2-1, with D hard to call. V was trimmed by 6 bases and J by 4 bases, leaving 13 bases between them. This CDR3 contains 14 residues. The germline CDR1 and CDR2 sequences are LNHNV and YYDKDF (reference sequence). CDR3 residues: CATRALVTYNEQFF. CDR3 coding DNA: TGTGCCACCAGAGCCTTAGTTACTTACAATGAGCAGTTCTTC.

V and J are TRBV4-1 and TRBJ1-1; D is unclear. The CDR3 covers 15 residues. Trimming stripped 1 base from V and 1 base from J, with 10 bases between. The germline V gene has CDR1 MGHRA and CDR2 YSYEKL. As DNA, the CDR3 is TGCGCCAGCAGCCAAGGACGAGGCCCGAACACTGAAGCTTTCTTT. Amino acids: CASSQGRGPNTEAFF.

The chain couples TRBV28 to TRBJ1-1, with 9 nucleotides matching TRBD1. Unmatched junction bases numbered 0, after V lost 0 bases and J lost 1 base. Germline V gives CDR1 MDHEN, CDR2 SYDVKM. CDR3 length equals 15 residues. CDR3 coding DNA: TGTGCCAGCAGTTTATGGGACAGGGGGAACACTGAAGCTTTCTTT. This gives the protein CASSLWDRGNTEAFF.

The CDR3 coding sequence is TGTGCCAGTAGTACCACCCGGACAGTTAACTATGGCTACACCTTC. This gives the protein CASSTTRTVNYGYTF. J is TRBJ1-2 and V is TRBV19; TRBD1 is a possible D gene (6 bases). The CDR3 has 15 residues. V was clipped by 4 bases and J by 1 base, with 13 bases between them. CDR1 is LNHDA, CDR2 SQIVND, per germline (reference sequence).

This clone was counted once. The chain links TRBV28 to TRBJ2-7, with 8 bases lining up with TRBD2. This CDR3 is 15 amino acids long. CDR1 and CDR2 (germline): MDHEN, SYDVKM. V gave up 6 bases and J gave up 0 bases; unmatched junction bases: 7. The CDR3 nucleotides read TGTGCCAGCAGCCTCACTAGCGGAAGCTCCTACGAGCAGTACTTC. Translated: CASSLTSGSSYEQYF.

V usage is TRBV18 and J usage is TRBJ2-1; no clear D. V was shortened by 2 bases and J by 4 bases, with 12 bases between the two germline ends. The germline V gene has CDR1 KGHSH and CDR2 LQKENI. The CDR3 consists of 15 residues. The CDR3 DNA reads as TGTGCCAGCTCACCAAATCGTCTACCATACAATGAGCAGTTCTTC. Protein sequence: CASSPNRLPYNEQFF. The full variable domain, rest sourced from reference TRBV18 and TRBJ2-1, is NAGVMQNPRHLVRRRGQEARLRCSPMKGHSHVYWYRQLPEEGLKFMVYLQKENIIDESGMPKERFSAEFPKEGPSILRIQQVVRGDSAAYFCASSPNRLPYNEQFFGPGTRLTVL.

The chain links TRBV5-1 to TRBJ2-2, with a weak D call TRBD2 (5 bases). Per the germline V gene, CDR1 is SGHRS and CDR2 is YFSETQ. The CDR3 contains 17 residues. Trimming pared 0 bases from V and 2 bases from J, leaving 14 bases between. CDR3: CASSLGAGGPNTGELFF. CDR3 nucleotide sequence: TGCGCCAGCAGCTTGGGGGCTGGCGGGCCTAACACCGGGGAGCTGTTTTTT.

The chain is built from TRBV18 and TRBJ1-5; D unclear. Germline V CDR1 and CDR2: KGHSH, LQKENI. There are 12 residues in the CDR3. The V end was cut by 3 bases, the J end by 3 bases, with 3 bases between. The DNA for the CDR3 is TGTGCCAGCTCACCTACCAATCAGCCCCAGCATTTT. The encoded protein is CASSPTNQPQHF.

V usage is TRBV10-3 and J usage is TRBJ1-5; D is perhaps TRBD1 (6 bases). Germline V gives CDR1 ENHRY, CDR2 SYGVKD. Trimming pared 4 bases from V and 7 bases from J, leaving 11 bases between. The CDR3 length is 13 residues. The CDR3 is CAISGQEGQPQHF. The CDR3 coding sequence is TGTGCCATCAGTGGACAGGAGGGACAGCCCCAGCATTTT.

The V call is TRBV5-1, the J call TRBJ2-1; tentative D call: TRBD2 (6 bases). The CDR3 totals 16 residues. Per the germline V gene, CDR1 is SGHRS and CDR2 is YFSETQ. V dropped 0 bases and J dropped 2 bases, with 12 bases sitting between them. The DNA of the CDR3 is TGCGCCAGCAGCTTGGAGGGGAGGAGAGCCTACAATGAGCAGTTCTTC. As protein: CASSLEGRRAYNEQFF. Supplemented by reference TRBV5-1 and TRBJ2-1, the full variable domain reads KAGVTQTPRYLIKTRGQQVTLSCSPISGHRSVSWYQQTPGQGLQFLFEYFSETQRNKGNFPGRFSGRQFSNSRSEMNVSTLELGDSALYLCASSLEGRRAYNEQFFGPGTRLTVL.

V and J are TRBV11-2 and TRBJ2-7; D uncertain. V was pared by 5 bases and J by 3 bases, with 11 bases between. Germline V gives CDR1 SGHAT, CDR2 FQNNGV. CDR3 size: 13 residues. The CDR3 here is CASSPRLSYEQYF. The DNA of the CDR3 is TGTGCCAGCAGCCCCCGTCTTAGCTACGAGCAGTACTTC.

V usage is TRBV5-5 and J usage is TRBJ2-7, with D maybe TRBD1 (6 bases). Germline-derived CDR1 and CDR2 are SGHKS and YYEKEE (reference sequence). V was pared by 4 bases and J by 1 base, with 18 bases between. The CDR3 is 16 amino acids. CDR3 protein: CASSDTDRSSSYEQYF. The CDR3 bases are TGTGCCAGCAGCGACACCGACAGGTCGAGTTCCTACGAGCAGTACTTC.